One sample yielded the 29 T cell receptor beta chains listed below, sequenced in a study of CD8 T cells in ankylosing spondylitis. General study points: Blood from ankylosing spondylitis patients appeared to carry a characteristic eight-variant TCR beta motif.

These receptors' antigens are unknown. TCRdb redid the calling of the 5' RACE reads with MiXCR, one entry per CDR3 protein. The profile covers 700,000 or so distinct CDR3 sequences, with roughly 19% appearing a single time and approximately 18% taken by the ten largest. Source material: blood, either unsorted or a sorted T cell fraction (not recorded which). The receptor set was obtained from a male donor with ankylosing spondylitis.

This clonotype was seen a handful of times. V usage is TRBV29-1 and J usage is TRBJ1-1; 10 bases match TRBD1. CDR1 is SQVTM and CDR2 is ANQGSEA in the germline V gene. The CDR3 loop spans 13 amino acids. The trim removed 7 bases at V and 1 base at J, leaving 3 bases unmatched. CDR3 DNA: TGCAGCGGGGACAGGGGAGAGAACACTGAAGCTTTCTTT. Translated: CSGDRGENTEAFF.

V usage is TRBV6-1 and J usage is TRBJ2-1; 8 nucleotides align to TRBD1. V lost 6 bases and J lost 2; bases outside the gene matches: 3. CDR3 size: 14 residues. From germline, CDR1 is MNHNS and CDR2 SASEGT. The CDR3 loop is CASSWDRPYNEQFF. CDR3 nucleotides: TGTGCCAGCAGCTGGGACAGGCCCTACAATGAGCAGTTCTTC.

The gene calls are TRBV6-6 and TRBJ2-3; no reliable D call. The CDR3 is 13 residues long. Between the trimmed V and J ends, which lost 2 bases and 6 bases, there was a span of 9 bases. Looked up from germline, CDR1 is MNHNY and CDR2 is SVGAGI (reference sequence). CDR3 in amino acids: CASSYGAGDTQYF. CDR3 in DNA: TGTGCCAGCAGTTACGGTGCAGGTGATACGCAGTATTTT.

The rearrangement uses TRBV28 and TRBJ2-3; 9 bases are a match to TRBD1. The trim removed 5 bases at V and 6 bases at J, leaving 6 bases unmatched. Germline V lookup: CDR1 MDHEN, CDR2 SYDVKM. CDR3 size: 14 residues. The CDR3 sequence is CASSQQGAGDTQYF. In DNA, the CDR3 is TGTGCCAGCAGTCAACAGGGGGCAGGGGATACGCAGTATTTT.

This clonotype appeared a few times. The V and J genes are TRBV4-1 and TRBJ2-7, with D uncertain. The length of the CDR3 is 13 residues. Trimming took off 0 bases at V and 7 bases at J, with 10 bases between the two ends. Germline V gene lookup returns CDR1 MGHRA and CDR2 YSYEKL. DNA for the CDR3: TGCGCCAGCAGCCAAGAGTCGCTACGTGAGCAGTACTTC. Protein sequence: CASSQESLREQYF.

The chain recombines TRBV6-5 with TRBJ2-7; D is ambiguous. The ends were cut back, 0 bases at V and 4 bases at J, with 7 bases in the middle. There are 13 residues in the CDR3. Germline V CDR1 and CDR2: MNHEY, SVGAGI. The DNA of the CDR3 is TGTGCCAGCAGTTACTCCTATTCTTACGAGCAGTACTTC. Protein: CASSYSYSYEQYF.

V gene TRBV6-1 combines with J gene TRBJ2-3, with 8 bases matching TRBD2. The CDR3 extends over 17 amino acids. V lost 2 bases and J lost 0; bases outside the gene matches: 7. Germline V CDR1 and CDR2: MNHNS, SASEGT. The CDR3 nucleotides read TGTGCCAGCAGTGAATTGTGGCGGGAGGACAGCACAGATACGCAGTATTTT. Translation gives CASSELWREDSTDTQYF.

The table lists this clonotype with many counts. The chain carries TRBV7-2 and TRBJ1-2, with 10 positions matching TRBD1. The CDR3 is made up of 15 amino acids. Germline lookup yields CDR1 SGHTA and CDR2 FQGNSA. Germline trimming cut 0 bases from V and 3 bases from J; bases unmatched to any gene: 1. The CDR3 reads CASSLATGGYYGYTF. CDR3 sequence (DNA): TGTGCCAGCAGCTTAGCGACAGGGGGCTACTATGGCTACACCTTC. Combining the CDR3 with reference TRBV7-2 and TRBJ1-2 gives the whole variable domain GAGVSQSPSNKVTEKGKDVELRCDPISGHTALYWYRQSLGQGLEFLIYFQGNSAPDKSGLPSDRFSAERTGGSVSTLTIQRTQQEDSAVYLCASSLATGGYYGYTFGSGTRLTVV.

This clonotype was counted between two and nine times. The chain employs TRBV7-9 and TRBJ2-4, with TRBD1 matching 8 bases. Looked up from germline, CDR1 is SEHNR and CDR2 is FQNEAQ (reference sequence). This CDR3 region has 15 residues. V was clipped by 8 bases and J by 6 bases; unmatched bases: 12. The CDR3 nucleotides are TGTGCCAGCTCCCCTTGGACAGGGACCGGAAACATTCAGTACTTC. Translating it yields CASSPWTGTGNIQYF.

This clonotype was detected a few times. This sequence joins TRBV9 and TRBJ2-3, with 9 bases matching TRBD2. CDR1 is SGDLS and CDR2 is YYNGEE in the germline V gene. This CDR3 is 15 amino acids long. J was trimmed by 6 bases and V by 4 bases; bases with no gene match: 9. CDR3 DNA: TGTGCCAGCAGCCCAGGGACTAGCCCTGCGGATACGCAGTATTTT. Its protein is CASSPGTSPADTQYF.

V and J are TRBV6-5 and TRBJ2-2, with unresolved D. V lost 3 bases and J lost 6, with 5 bases in between. Germline CDR1 is MNHEY and CDR2 is SVGAGI. The CDR3 length is 12 residues. This CDR3 reads CASSYYAGELFF. CDR3 in DNA: TGTGCCAGCAGTTATTACGCCGGGGAGCTGTTTTTT.

This clonotype was seen more than once but under ten times. CDR3 loop: CASSYSAGVGETQYF. The CDR3 region has the DNA TGTGCCAGCAGTTACTCGGCAGGGGTGGGAGAGACCCAGTACTTC. The chain joins TRBV6-5 to TRBJ2-5, with D maybe TRBD1 (6 bases). Germline CDR1 and CDR2: MNHEY and SVGAGI. The V and J ends lost 0 bases and 4 bases respectively, with 12 bases between them. This CDR3 has 15 amino acids.

This clonotype was found many times. J is TRBJ1-5 and V is TRBV20-1; D ambiguous. From germline, CDR1 is DFQATT and CDR2 SNEGSKA (reference sequence). The CDR3 is made up of 10 amino acids. V shed 3 bases and J shed 7 bases, with 4 bases lying between them. The CDR3 protein is CSARLQPQHF. As DNA, the CDR3 is TGCAGTGCTAGGCTCCAGCCCCAGCATTTT.

The chain joins TRBV7-9 to TRBJ2-1; D is unresolved. The CDR3 runs to 13 residues. Germline V gene sequence: CDR1 SEHNR, CDR2 FQNEAQ (reference sequence). The V gene lost 11 bases and the J gene lost 0 bases, with 11 bases spanning the gap. The CDR3: CASDRSSYNEQFF. The CDR3 nucleotides read TGTGCCTCTGATAGGTCCTCCTACAATGAGCAGTTCTTC. The full variable domain, completed using reference TRBV7-9 and TRBJ2-1, is DTGVSQNPRHKITKRGQNVTFRCDPISEHNRLYWYRQTLGQGPEFLTYFQNEAQLEKSRLLSDRFSAERPKGSFSTLEIQRTEQGDSAMYLCASDRSSYNEQFFGPGTRLTVL.

This clonotype was counted a few times. The chain carries TRBV5-1 and TRBJ2-1; 11 bases match TRBD2. The germline V gene encodes CDR1 SGHRS and CDR2 YFSETQ. Germline trimming cut 6 bases from V and 6 bases from J; bases unmatched to any gene: 8. The length of the CDR3 is 15 residues. In nucleotides, the CDR3 is TGCGCCAGCAACCTACTTAGCGGGGGGGCCAATGAGCAGTTCTTC. Its protein is CASNLLSGGANEQFF.

The V gene is TRBV4-2, the J gene TRBJ1-1, with a possible D match to TRBD1 (6 bases). The CDR3 length is 14 residues. V was trimmed by 1 base and J by 10 bases, leaving 16 bases between them. Germline V lookup: CDR1 LGHNA, CDR2 YNFKEQ. The CDR3 DNA is TGTGCCAGCAGCCAAGGACTACAGGGAAGGTCAGCTTTCTTT. Encoded protein: CASSQGLQGRSAFF.

This clonotype was picked up a small number of times. The DNA for the CDR3 is TGCAGTGCTCCCGGGACTAGCGGGTTTAATGAGCAGTTCTTC. This codes for CSAPGTSGFNEQFF. The rearrangement links TRBV20-1 to TRBJ2-1; 12 nucleotides align to TRBD2. Germline V gene data show CDR1 as DFQATT and CDR2 as SNEGSKA (reference sequence). The CDR3 runs to 14 residues. The V segment lost 5 bases and the J segment 7 bases; nucleotides outside the gene matches: 6.

This chain links TRBV20-1 with TRBJ2-7; possibly TRBD1 or TRBD2 for D (5 bases each). The length of the CDR3 is 15 residues. V was cut by 4 bases and J by 2 bases, with 18 bases left in between. Per germline, CDR1 DFQATT and CDR2 SNEGSKA (reference sequence). The CDR3 nucleotides read TGCAGTGCTACGATCCGGGACGGAGTCGCCTACGAGCAGTACTTC. Translated: CSATIRDGVAYEQYF.

This clonotype occurred a few times. The rearrangement uses TRBV2 and TRBJ1-4; TRBD1 agrees at 9 bases. Trimming took 6 bases from V and 3 from J; bases not matched to a gene: 5. Germline values: CDR1 SNHLY, CDR2 FYNNEI. This CDR3 contains 15 residues. The CDR3 here is CASSAQGAANEKLFF. The CDR3 region has the DNA TGTGCCAGCAGCGCACAGGGGGCTGCTAATGAAAAACTGTTTTTT.

This clonotype was seen many times. V and J are TRBV12-3 or TRBV12-4 and TRBJ2-3; 13 nucleotides agree with TRBD2. The CDR3 extends over 19 amino acids. V lost 3 bases to trimming and J lost 0 bases; unmatched junction nucleotides: 9. Here the CDR3 DNA reads TGTGCCAGCAGTTTCCTTAAAGGACTAGCGGGGGATAGCACAGATACGCAGTATTTT. Translating gives CASSFLKGLAGDSTDTQYF.

In this sample, this clonotype turned up a few times. The rearrangement joins TRBV27 to TRBJ2-1, with D unresolved. In germline, CDR1 is MNHEY, CDR2 SMNVEV (reference sequence). The germline V and J ends were trimmed by 3 bases and 6 bases, with 9 bases remaining between them. The CDR3 sequence is 13 residues long. In DNA form, the CDR3 reads TGTGCCAGCAGTTTGGGCCGTCTCAATGAGCAGTTCTTC. It is translated as CASSLGRLNEQFF.

A few counts support this clonotype. This chain joins TRBV6-1 and TRBJ1-2, with D possibly matching TRBD1 (6 bases). Trimming removed 7 bases from V and 13 bases from J, with 22 bases in between. Germline loops: CDR1 MNHNS, CDR2 SASEGT. The length of the CDR3 is 13 residues. CDR3 in amino acids: CASILLGGGQCTF. For the CDR3, the DNA is TGTGCCAGCATCCTATTGGGGGGCGGCCAGTGCACCTTC.

V usage is TRBV9 and J usage is TRBJ2-1; 12 bases match TRBD1. CDR3 size: 16 residues. Losses at the gene ends were 4 bases for V and 8 bases for J; bases not matched to a gene: 10. Germline CDR1 SGDLS, CDR2 YYNGEE. The CDR3: CASSSPGTGGRDEQFF. The CDR3 DNA follows: TGTGCCAGCAGCTCACCCGGGACAGGGGGCAGGGATGAGCAGTTCTTC. Full variable domain (outside the CDR3, taken from reference TRBV9 and TRBJ2-1): DSGVTQTPKHLITATGQRVTLRCSPRSGDLSVYWYQQSLDQGLQFLIQYYNGEERAKGNILERFSAQQFPDLHSELNLSSLELGDSALYFCASSSPGTGGRDEQFFGPGTRLTVL.

A few counts support this clonotype. The chain combines TRBV14 with TRBJ1-2, with 8 bases aligning to TRBD1. The CDR3 loop spans 14 amino acids. CDR1 and CDR2 from the germline V gene are SGHDN and FVKESK. The V segment lost 0 bases and the J segment 7 bases; nucleotides outside the gene matches: 4. The DNA for the CDR3 is TGTGCCAGCAGCCAAGAACAGGGGGTTCTTGGCTACACCTTC. It codes for CASSQEQGVLGYTF.

The chain uses TRBV29-1 and TRBJ2-1; TRBD2 matches at 9 bases. The ends lost 6 bases at V and 2 bases at J; junction bases unmatched: 11. Germline V gene lookup returns CDR1 SQVTM and CDR2 ANQGSEA. The CDR3 consists of 16 residues. CDR3: CSVKVLAGAAYNEQFF. CDR3 sequence (DNA): TGCAGCGTCAAGGTTTTAGCGGGGGCCGCCTACAATGAGCAGTTCTTC.

The chain is built from TRBV20-1 and TRBJ1-4; the match to TRBD1 covers 7 bases. This CDR3 is 13 amino acids long. With 6 bases clipped from V and 3 bases from J, the junction kept 4 bases outside the gene matches. CDR1 is DFQATT, CDR2 SNEGSKA, per germline (reference sequence). The CDR3 DNA sequence: TGCAGTGCGAACAGGGGAGCTAATGAAAAACTGTTTTTT. Its protein is CSANRGANEKLFF.

The chain joins TRBV27 to TRBJ2-7; D possibly corresponds to TRBD2 (7 bases). This CDR3 has 16 amino acids. V lost 5 bases and J lost 4, with 21 bases in between. Germline V gene data show CDR1 as MNHEY and CDR2 as SMNVEV (reference sequence). CDR3 in DNA: TGTGCCAGCAGTCCCGGCGGCGGGAGAAGGGGGTACGAGCAGTACTTC. It codes for CASSPGGGRRGYEQYF.

This chain connects TRBV5-1 to TRBJ2-1; D may be TRBD2 (6 bases). Germline V CDR1 and CDR2: SGHRS, YFSETQ. V was shortened by 5 bases and J by 1 base, with 16 bases between the two germline ends. The CDR3 extends over 16 amino acids. The DNA for the CDR3 is TGCGCCAGCAGTAGAACCGGGACTGAGTCCTACAATGAGCAGTTCTTC. As protein: CASSRTGTESYNEQFF.

The chain combines TRBV20-1 with TRBJ2-7, with 7 bases matching TRBD2. The germline V gene encodes CDR1 DFQATT and CDR2 SNEGSKA (reference sequence). The CDR3 is made up of 11 amino acids. V shed 5 bases, J shed 5 bases, and the junction held 3 bases outside the gene matches. The CDR3 here is CSAPREHEQYF. The CDR3 DNA follows: TGCAGTGCTCCGCGGGAGCACGAGCAGTACTTC.